Sequencing of this TCR beta chain was carried out in a study of blood T cell repertoires in COVID-19. CDR1 and CDR2 (germline): SGHDT, YYEEEE. V was shortened by 1 base and J by 5 bases, with 15 bases between the two germline ends. CDR3 length: 15 amino acids. Study members were between about 18 and 95 years old and lived in some 26 US regions. Method: immunoSEQ multiplex PCR; TCRdb's copy keeps in-frame clones and lacks some. The sample includes about 190,000 clones, roughly 84% of them seen just once. The material sequenced was PBMCs or T cells enriched from blood (not recorded which). The V and J genes are TRBV5-6 and TRBJ1-2, with D tentatively TRBD1 (6 bases). The receptor was derived from a young woman who had been exposed to COVID-19. CDR3 amino acids: CASSLRQGGGYGYTF. The CDR3 DNA follows: TGTGCCAGCAGCTTGCGCCAGGGAGGGGGGTATGGCTACACCTTC.